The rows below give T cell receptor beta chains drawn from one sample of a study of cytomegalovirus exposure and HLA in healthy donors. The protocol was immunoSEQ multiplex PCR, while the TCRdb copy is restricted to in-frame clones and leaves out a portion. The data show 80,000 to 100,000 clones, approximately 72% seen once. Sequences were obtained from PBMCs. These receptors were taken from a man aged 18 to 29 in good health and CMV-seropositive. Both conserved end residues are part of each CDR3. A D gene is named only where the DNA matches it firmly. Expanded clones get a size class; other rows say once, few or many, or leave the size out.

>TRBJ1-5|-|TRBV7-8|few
TGTGCCAGCAGCTTAGCGCGCCAAGTTCAGCCCCAGCATTTT
CASSLARQVQPQHF
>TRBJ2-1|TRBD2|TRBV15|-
TGTGCCACCAGCATTGGACTAGCGGGGGGTTACAATGAGCAGTTCTTC
CATSIGLAGGYNEQFF
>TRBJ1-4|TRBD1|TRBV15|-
TGTGCCACCAGCAGAGCAGGACAGGGGGGTGAAAAACTGTTTTTT
CATSRAGQGGEKLFF
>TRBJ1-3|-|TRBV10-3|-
TGTGCCATCAGCGACAGGAGCTCTGGAAACACCATATATTTT
CAISDRSSGNTIYF
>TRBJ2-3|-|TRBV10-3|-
TGTGCCACGGGAGACGGGACTCCTAGCACAGATACGCAGTATTTT
CATGDGTPSTDTQYF
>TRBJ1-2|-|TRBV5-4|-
TGTGCCAGCGAGGGAACGCTTGGGGGAGGCTATGGCTACACCTTC
CASEGTLGGGYGYTF
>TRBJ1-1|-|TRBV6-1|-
TGTGCCAGCAGTGAATTCACGTACAGCTTTGAAGCTTTCTTT
CASSEFTYSFEAFF
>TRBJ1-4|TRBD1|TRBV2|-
TGTGCCAGCAGTGAAACACCGACAGGGGGCGCCGGAAAACTGTTTTTT
CASSETPTGGAGKLFF
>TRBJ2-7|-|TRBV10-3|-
TGTGCCATCAGTGAGTCGAGACAGACGGGCTACGAGCAGTACTTC
CAISESRQTGYEQYF
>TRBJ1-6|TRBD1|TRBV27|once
TGTGCCAGCAGTTTAACTGGACAGGGGGCTTCACCCCTCCACTTT
CASSLTGQGASPLHF
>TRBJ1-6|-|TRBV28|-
TGTGCCAGCAGTTCCTCACGGGGGGGTTTGGGTAATTCACCCCTCCACTTT
CASSSSRGGLGNSPLHF
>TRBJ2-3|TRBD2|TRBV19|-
TGTGCCAGTAGTGTGGCTAGCGGGGGGAGCACAGATACGCAGTATTTT
CASSVASGGSTDTQYF